This TCR beta chain was recorded in a study of blood T cell repertoires in COVID-19. As for the study in general: From the United States, Italy and Spain came samples of acute and convalescent COVID-19. In each case, the material was cDNA or gDNA derived from T cells, B-cell-depleted T cells, or PBMCs.

Germline assignment: CDR1 SGDLS and CDR2 YYNGEE. CDR3 length: 12 amino acids. V was pared by 3 bases and J by 8 bases, with 11 bases between. Original handling: By means of reference gene primer amplification, nucleated cell counts were estimated. Measured with immunoSEQ multiplex PCR; TCRdb has only the in-frame clones, and not every one. That table gives V, J and clone size, and the DNA gave D and trimming. The table lists over 70,000 clones, 88% of them singletons, with 6% to 7.5% in the top ten. The V gene is TRBV9, the J gene TRBJ2-5; D is unresolved. This TCR came from a woman of 80 years or more with acute or convalescent COVID-19. Sample: peripheral blood. CDR3 residues: CASSGSLGTQYF. For the CDR3, the DNA is TGTGCCAGCAGCGGATCCCTAGGAACCCAGTACTTC.